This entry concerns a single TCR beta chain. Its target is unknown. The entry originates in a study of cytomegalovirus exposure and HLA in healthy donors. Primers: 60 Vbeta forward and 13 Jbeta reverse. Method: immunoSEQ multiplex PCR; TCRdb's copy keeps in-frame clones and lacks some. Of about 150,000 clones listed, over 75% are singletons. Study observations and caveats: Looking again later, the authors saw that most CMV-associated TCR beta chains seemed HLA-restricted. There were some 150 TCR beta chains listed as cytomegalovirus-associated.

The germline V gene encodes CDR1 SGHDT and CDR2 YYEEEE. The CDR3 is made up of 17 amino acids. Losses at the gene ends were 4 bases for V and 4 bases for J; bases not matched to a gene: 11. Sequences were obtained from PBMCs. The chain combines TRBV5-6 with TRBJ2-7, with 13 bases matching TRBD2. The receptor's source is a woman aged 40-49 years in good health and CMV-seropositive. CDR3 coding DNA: TGTGCCAGCAGCACAGGACTAGCGGGAGACGTATGGTACGAGCAGTACTTC. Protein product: CASSTGLAGDVWYEQYF.